This TCR beta chain was sequenced for a study of cytomegalovirus exposure and HLA in healthy donors. CDR3 size: 15 residues. V was cut by 1 base and J by 5 bases, with 12 bases left in between. In germline, CDR1 is WNHNN, CDR2 SYGVQD (reference sequence). This clone was picked up a small number of times. It was with 60 Vbeta and 13 Jbeta primers that the PCR ran. TCRdb's table, derived via immunoSEQ multiplex PCR, lists solely in-frame clones and lacks some. The sample consists of 150,000 to 200,000 clones, roughly 13% of them appearing once. Sequencing used PBMCs. The clonotype was recovered from a man aged 50 or older in good health and CMV-seropositive. The chain links TRBV10-1 to TRBJ2-1, with D tentatively TRBD2 (6 bases). CDR3 region: CASSEFRGTNNEQFF. DNA of the CDR3: TGCGCCAGCAGTGAGTTCCGGGGGACGAACAATGAGCAGTTCTTC.